This TCR beta chain was identified in a study of T-cell reconstitution after alpha-beta-depleted transplantation in children. General study points: Diversity and T-cell counts at one year after transplant derived mostly from new T cells.

Germline lookup yields CDR1 MNHEY and CDR2 SVGEGT. Trimming cost V 2 bases and J 2 bases, with 13 bases left between them. This CDR3 has 15 residues. About this clonotype: The antigen is not known.

The TCRbeta library incorporated unique molecular identifiers. TCRdb analysed the PCR reads with MiXCR anew, one entry per CDR3 protein. The sample contains fewer than 700,000 distinct CDR3 sequences, around 23% of which appear only once. V and J are TRBV6-2 or TRBV6-3 and TRBJ2-7; D is undetermined. The sequence was obtained from a boy in the first two years of life who had a stem cell transplant for acute myeloid leukemia, so the T cells may come from the graft donor. This sample comprised PBMCs, mostly from graft donor cells, obtained 360 days after TCRalphabeta/CD19-depleted stem cell transplant. The CDR3 nucleotides are TGTGCCAGCAGTTACCCGGGCCTTCCAGCCTACGAGCAGTACTTC. It is translated as CASSYPGLPAYEQYF.